This section outlines one TCR beta chain sequence together with its context. Its antigen is not known. This sample was taken from a study of blood T cells in healthy people across ages. Germline V CDR1 and CDR2: SGHDN, FVKESK. This CDR3 spans 14 amino acids. Trimming took 4 bases from V and 7 from J; bases not matched to a gene: 8. A second about 6 to 11 cycle PCR used barcoded and J-beta primers. TCRdb used MiXCR to reprocess the 5' RACE reads, holding one entry per CDR3 protein. This sample has almost 800,000 distinct CDR3 sequences, with 58% found just once. Notes on the study in general: Both naive CD4+ cell counts and diversity were greater in long-lived donors than in aged donors. Those diversity estimates obtained from one million T cells were thought to be underestimates.

Input material: blood. The clonotype comes from a man aged 25 to 40 in good health. The rearrangement links TRBV14 to TRBJ1-2; 8 bases are shared with TRBD1. The CDR3 region has the DNA TGTGCCAGCAGCCCTGGACAGGGAATGGGTGGCTACACCTTC. It specifies CASSPGQGMGGYTF.